This T cell receptor (beta chain) was identified in a study of T cells in Graves' hyperthyroidism and ophthalmopathy. In its sample, this clonotype was seen many times. This CDR3 contains 15 residues. Per germline, CDR1 SEHNR and CDR2 FQNEAQ (reference sequence). The V end was cut by 0 bases, the J end by 2 bases, with 9 bases between. Amplified TCR beta CDR3 regions derived from RNA transcripts. The HTBI set primed first-round TCR CDR3 RT-PCR. MiXCR, applied by TCRdb to the multiplex PCR reads, yields one record per CDR3 protein. Of about 560,000 distinct CDR3 sequences in the sample, over 15% were seen once.

The source of this sequence is a woman between 18 and 29 years old with Graves' hyperthyroidism. This chain uses TRBV7-9 with TRBJ2-3; no reliable D call. Specimen: blood. For the CDR3, the DNA is TGTGCCAGCAGCTTAGCGTCCGGTAACACAGATACGCAGTATTTT. Encoded protein: CASSLASGNTDTQYF.